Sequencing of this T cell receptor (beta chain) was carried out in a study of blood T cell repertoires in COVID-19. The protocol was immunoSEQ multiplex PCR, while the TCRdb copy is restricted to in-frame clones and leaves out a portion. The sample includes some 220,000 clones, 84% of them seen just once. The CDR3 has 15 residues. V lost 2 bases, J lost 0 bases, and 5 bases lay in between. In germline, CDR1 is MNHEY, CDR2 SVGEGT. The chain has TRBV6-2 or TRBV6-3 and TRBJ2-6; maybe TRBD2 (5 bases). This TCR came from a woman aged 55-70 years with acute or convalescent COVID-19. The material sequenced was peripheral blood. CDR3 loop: CASSYGSSGANVLTF. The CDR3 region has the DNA TGTGCCAGCAGTTACGGGAGCTCTGGGGCCAACGTCCTGACTTTC.